Listed below are T cell receptor beta chains from one sample, sequenced in a study of technical replicates of blood from a few donors. Assay used: immunoSEQ multiplex PCR; TCRdb lists only in-frame clones, some missing. The sample includes about 60,000 clones, more than 75% of them seen just once. Sequencing used PBMCs. The receptors were gathered from a human donor in good health. Some clones in this sample may be carry-over from other donors' samples. CDR3s include the opening cysteine and the closing phenylalanine or tryptophan.

J gene	V gene	CDR3 protein
TRBJ2-7	TRBV28	CASSLAGYEQYF
TRBJ2-7	TRBV4-3	CASSYYTPGLTYEQYF
TRBJ1-2	TRBV10-3	CAISEQGKGYTF
TRBJ2-3	TRBV4-1	CASSQETSGGLGRTDTQYF
TRBJ2-3	TRBV13	CAFSDRWSALGTDTQYF
TRBJ2-5	TRBV5-1	CASSPRVAGGQETQYF
TRBJ2-7	TRBV18	CASSPPGGGEQYF
TRBJ2-2	TRBV5-8	CASSNQGNTGELFF
TRBJ1-6	TRBV7-9	CASRLQGADNSPLHF
TRBJ2-1	TRBV5-4	CASSSYYNEQFF
TRBJ1-2	TRBV4-2	CASSQDDGGDFYGYTF
TRBJ1-1	TRBV12-5	CASGLVLTGQVTEAFF
TRBJ2-7	TRBV11-2	CASSLSNGSSYEQYF
TRBJ2-3	TRBV6-6	CASGNGGTRQTDTQYF
TRBJ2-1	TRBV5-1	CASSPLGGFDEQFF
TRBJ1-3	TRBV4-3	CASSAEDRGARNTIYF
TRBJ2-7	TRBV5-6	CASSLGGGDEQYF
TRBJ1-6	TRBV6-5	CASSYSTGGSPLHF
TRBJ2-5	TRBV6-5	CASSSRLAGGGETQYF
TRBJ1-2	TRBV10-3	CAISESPAITANYGYTF
TRBJ1-3	TRBV7-2	CASSFLSQGNTIYF
TRBJ1-5	TRBV6-6	CASSYGARARNQPQHF
TRBJ2-5	TRBV7-3	CASSLTPGGRETQYF
TRBJ1-2	TRBV5-5	CASSSEGASGYTF
TRBJ1-6	TRBV6-1	CASSEGRWSSYNSPLHF
TRBJ1-6	TRBV11-2	CASSLVQGRSPLHF
TRBJ2-3	TRBV10-3	CASKAANTDTQYF
TRBJ2-3	TRBV18	CASSPSRGGTDTQYF
TRBJ2-3	TRBV7-3	CASKQGIATDTQYF
TRBJ2-1	TRBV5-4	CASSRVSGGDYNEQFF
TRBJ2-1	TRBV25-1	CASSERGNEQFF
TRBJ1-5	TRBV2	CASSGRGNRNQPQHF
TRBJ2-5	TRBV6-1	CASGDTRTETQYF
TRBJ2-3	TRBV6-4	CASSERPAGVVDTQYF
TRBJ2-1	TRBV23-1	CASSQSAVFSSFGEQFF
TRBJ1-3	TRBV4-1	CASSQEVRQGTLFPFSGNTIYF
TRBJ2-3	TRBV20-1	CSARVGDTQYF
TRBJ2-3	TRBV5-1	CASSKTSGGAGADTQYF